The 4 T cell receptor beta chains listed next were all sequenced from one sample in a study of TIL therapy for anti-PD-1-resistant metastatic lung cancer. Time point meaning: pre-treatment sample, taken before nivolumab and TIL therapy. Most excised metastases sampled were pleural nodules or supraclavicular lymph nodes. Sequencing used immunoSEQ v3. Some clones are missing from TCRdb's copy, which holds only in-frame ones; the method was immunoSEQ multiplex PCR. Among over 20,000 clones, around 70% were seen once, and the ten largest hold around 6.9%. The specimen was tumor tissue, collected at baseline. These receptors were obtained from a person aged 25-79 years with non-small cell lung cancer.

The chain uses TRBV4-3 and TRBJ2-3; 15 bases fit TRBD2. Germline V gene lookup returns CDR1 LGHNA and CDR2 YSLEER. The trim removed 4 bases at V and 5 bases at J, leaving 7 bases unmatched. The CDR3 is 17 amino acids. DNA of the CDR3: TGCGCCAGCAGCCGAGGACTAGCGGGGGGGCCTGGAGATACGCAGTATTTT. It yields the protein CASSRGLAGGPGDTQYF.

The rearrangement joins TRBV6-4 to TRBJ1-4; TRBD1 agrees at 7 bases. Germline assignment: CDR1 MRHNA and CDR2 SNTAGT. Trimming took 6 bases from V and 8 from J; bases not matched to a gene: 12. This CDR3 is built from 15 residues. CDR3: CASSATTGNVEKLFF. The DNA for the CDR3 is TGTGCCAGCAGCGCTACGACAGGGAATGTGGAAAAACTGTTTTTT.

The chain couples TRBV7-9 to TRBJ2-5; TRBD1 might be the D (6 bases). CDR3 size: 13 residues. Between the trimmed V and J ends, which lost 6 bases and 1 base, there was a span of 9 bases. Germline lookup yields CDR1 SEHNR and CDR2 FQNEAQ (reference sequence). The CDR3 reads CASRTGLQETQYF. CDR3 in DNA: TGTGCCAGCAGGACAGGCCTCCAAGAGACCCAGTACTTC.

This clone was seen a handful of times. The rearrangement links TRBV5-5 to TRBJ2-6, with TRBD1 matching 8 bases. V lost 3 bases and J lost 0; bases outside the gene matches: 5. From germline, CDR1 is SGHKS and CDR2 YYEKEE (reference sequence). The length of the CDR3 is 17 residues. As DNA, the CDR3 is TGTGCCAGCAGCTCAGGACAGGGCTACTCTGGGGCCAACGTCCTGACTTTC. Translating gives CASSSGQGYSGANVLTF.